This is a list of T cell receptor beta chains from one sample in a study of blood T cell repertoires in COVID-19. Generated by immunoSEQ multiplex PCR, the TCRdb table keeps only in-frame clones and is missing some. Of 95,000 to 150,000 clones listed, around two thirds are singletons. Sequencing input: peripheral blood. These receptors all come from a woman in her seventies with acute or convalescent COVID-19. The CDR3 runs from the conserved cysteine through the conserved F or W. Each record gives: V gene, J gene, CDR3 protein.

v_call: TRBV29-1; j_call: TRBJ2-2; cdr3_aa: CSAVRDTNTGELFF
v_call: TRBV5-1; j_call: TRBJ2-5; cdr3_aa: CASSLTSGRPETQYF
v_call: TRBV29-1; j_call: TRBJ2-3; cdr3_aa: CSVTLLAGFGTQYF
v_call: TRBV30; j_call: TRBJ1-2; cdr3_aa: CAWSVQVAGGYTF
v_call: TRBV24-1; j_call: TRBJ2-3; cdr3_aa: CATSDPSVQGTDTQYF
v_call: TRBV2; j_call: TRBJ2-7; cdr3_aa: CASSTPGTGKAYEQYF
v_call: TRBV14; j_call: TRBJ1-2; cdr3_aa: CASSQDLTGGYGYTF
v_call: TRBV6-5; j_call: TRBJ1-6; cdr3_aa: CASSYSQGHNSPLHF
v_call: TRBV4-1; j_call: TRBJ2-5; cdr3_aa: CASSQGGGRHRFTETQYF
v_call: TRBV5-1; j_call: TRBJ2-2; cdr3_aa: CASSFELGGAGTGELFF